This T cell receptor beta chain comes out of a study of T cell changes during pregnancy in multiple sclerosis. This CDR3 region has 18 residues. Germline assignment: CDR1 SGHVS and CDR2 FQNEAQ. V was shortened by 4 bases and J by 0 bases, with 21 bases between the two germline ends. Libraries were prepared by immunoSEQ multiplex PCR; TCRdb keeps only in-frame clonotypes and omits some of them. Altogether about 38,000 clones are present, roughly 90% being singletons, with the ten largest covering approximately 0.61%. This receptor was obtained from a female donor with multiple sclerosis, enrolled in a pregnancy study. The gene calls are TRBV7-8 and TRBJ1-2, with D possibly being TRBD1 (5 bases). Here the sequenced sample was CD4+ T cells from peripheral blood mononuclear cells, taken before pregnancy. The CDR3 spells CASSSNFKQVRSNYGYTF. CDR3 coding DNA: TGTGCCAGCAGCTCAAATTTCAAACAGGTTCGGTCTAACTATGGCTACACCTTC.